Shown below are 11 T cell receptor beta chains from a single sample sequenced in a study of T cell responses to AZD1222 COVID-19 vaccine. Assay: immunoSEQ multiplex PCR; the TCRdb copy retains only in-frame clones and omits some. This sample yields about 220,000 clones, of which 93% are seen a single time; around 1% belongs to the top ten. This sample comprised peripheral blood, obtained on day 0 of MenACWY control vaccination. The receptors were sampled from an adult in good health.

This rearrangement joins TRBV3-1 (or the pseudogene TRBV3-2) to TRBJ1-4; 9 nucleotides line up with TRBD1. This CDR3 is built from 16 residues. V dropped 3 bases and J dropped 5; count of bases not matched to a gene: 7. Per the germline V gene, CDR1 is LGHDT and CDR2 is YNNKEL (reference sequence). The CDR3 loop is CASSHLAGTGNEKLFF. For the CDR3, the DNA is TGTGCCAGCAGCCACCTAGCCGGGACAGGGAATGAAAAACTGTTTTTT.

J is TRBJ2-2 and V is TRBV5-1; 11 bases agree with TRBD2. CDR3 length equals 16 residues. V lost 3 bases and J lost 3; bases outside the gene matches: 4. Germline V gene sequence: CDR1 SGHRS, CDR2 YFSETQ. The CDR3 here is CASSSLAGDHTGELFF. In DNA form, the CDR3 reads TGCGCCAGCAGCTCACTAGCGGGGGACCACACCGGGGAGCTGTTTTTT.

The chain has TRBV5-4 and TRBJ1-2; the D gene is possibly TRBD1 (6 bases). V gave up 5 bases and J gave up 2 bases, with 13 bases separating them. The CDR3 consists of 14 residues. Germline V gives CDR1 SGHNT, CDR2 YYREEE (reference sequence). DNA of the CDR3: TGTGCCAGCAGGACAGGAAGCGAAAACTATGGCTACACCTTC. This translates into CASRTGSENYGYTF.

V and J are TRBV7-9 and TRBJ1-1; no clear D. V was pared by 4 bases and J by 2 bases, with 8 bases between. The CDR3 is made up of 13 amino acids. Germline lookup yields CDR1 SEHNR and CDR2 FQNEAQ (reference sequence). The CDR3 nucleotides read TGTGCCAGCAGCTATGCTAGAAACACTGAAGCTTTCTTT. Translation gives CASSYARNTEAFF.

The chain employs TRBV29-1 and TRBJ1-6; no clear D. Germline CDR1 is SQVTM and CDR2 is ANQGSEA. The V end was cut by 4 bases, the J end by 7 bases, with 11 bases between. The CDR3 loop spans 13 amino acids. CDR3 DNA sequence: TGCAGCGTTGCCGTAGGCCTCAATTCACCCCTCCACTTT. This sequence encodes CSVAVGLNSPLHF.

The rearrangement joins TRBV23-1 to TRBJ1-6; perhaps TRBD1 as D (5 bases). TRBV23-1 is identified as an open reading frame with a role that is uncertain. The CDR3 contains 16 residues. V lost 0 bases and J lost 8, with 14 bases in between. The CDR3 reads CASSQSSGAPYSPLHF. CDR3 bases: TGCGCCAGCAGTCAATCATCCGGGGCTCCCTATTCACCCCTCCACTTT.

The rearrangement joins TRBV28 to TRBJ2-7; D may be TRBD1 (6 bases). Germline V CDR1 and CDR2: MDHEN, SYDVKM. V shed 5 bases and J shed 3 bases, with 8 bases lying between them. The CDR3 is 12 amino acids. Here the CDR3 DNA reads TGTGCCAGCAGTGGGGGCAGCTACGAGCAGTACTTC. It specifies CASSGGSYEQYF.

J is TRBJ2-5 and V is TRBV6-6; 9 bases match TRBD2. From germline, CDR1 is MNHNY and CDR2 SVGAGI (reference sequence). V was pared by 2 bases and J by 7 bases, with 11 bases of the junction left unmatched. The CDR3 sequence is 16 residues long. This chain's CDR3 is CASSYPSGGRLGTQYF. In DNA form, the CDR3 reads TGTGCCAGCAGTTACCCGAGCGGGGGGCGGCTCGGGACCCAGTACTTC.

The chain is built from TRBV5-1 and TRBJ1-2; 8 positions agree with TRBD1. The CDR3 is 14 amino acids. The V segment lost 3 bases and the J segment 4 bases; nucleotides outside the gene matches: 5. Germline CDR1 reads SGHRS; CDR2 reads YFSETQ. For the CDR3, the DNA is TGCGCCAGCAGCTCGACAGGGGATTTCTATGGCTACACCTTC. It specifies CASSSTGDFYGYTF.

The chain links TRBV21-1 to TRBJ1-1. TRBV21-1 is recorded as a pseudogene. This CDR3 is built from 17 residues. CDR3 nucleotides: TGTGCCAGCAGCAAAGCCGGACCTTCTGAGGGGCGCACTGAAGCTTTCTTT. This sequence encodes CASSKAGPSEGRTEAFF.

This chain connects TRBV5-8 to TRBJ1-4; 7 bases align to TRBD1. V lost 0 bases, J lost 2 bases, and 4 bases stayed unmatched. The CDR3 length is 16 residues. The germline gives CDR1 SGHTS, CDR2 YDEGEE. The CDR3 sequence: CASSLGLGQTNEKLFF. The CDR3 region has the DNA TGTGCCAGCAGCTTGGGATTGGGACAGACTAATGAAAAACTGTTTTTT.